This T cell receptor beta chain was obtained from a study of STAT3 mutations in large granular lymphocyte leukemia. Study-wide context: Among longitudinally sequenced T-LGLL patients, roughly half had canonical activating STAT3 mutations detected.

The repertoire was sequenced with immunoSEQ multiplex PCR; TCRdb's copy has only in-frame clones and lacks some. The table lists about 5,400 clones, around half of them singletons. Study-level findings and limits: In T-cell large granular lymphocyte leukemia, about half of patients showed multiple immunodominant subclonotypes. Persisting codominant clonotypes may have hidden a small pathogenic clone. No sample exists from the first appearance of each clone.

Trimming took off 7 bases at V and 2 bases at J, with 12 bases between the two ends. CDR1 GTSNPN and CDR2 SVGIG come from the germline V gene (reference sequence). This CDR3 has 13 residues. Remarks on this clone: Its antigen is unknown.

V gene TRBV30 combines with J gene TRBJ1-5; D may be TRBD1 (6 bases). Material for sequencing was peripheral blood mononuclear cells. This receptor was obtained from a woman between 70 and 85 years old with T-cell large granular lymphocyte leukemia. Some clones in this sample may be carry-over from other donors' samples. CDR3 amino acids: CALGGKGNQPQHF. The CDR3 DNA sequence: TGTGCCTTAGGGGGAAAGGGCAATCAGCCCCAGCATTTT. Full variable domain (rest looked up from reference TRBV30 and TRBJ1-5): SQTIHQWPATLVQPVGSPLSLECTVEGTSNPNLYWYRQAAGRGLQLLFYSVGIGQISSEVPQNLSASRPQDRQFILSSKKLLLSDSGFYLCALGGKGNQPQHFGDGTRLSIL.